This is a list of T cell receptor beta chains from one sample in a study of blood T cell repertoires in COVID-19. Profiled with immunoSEQ multiplex PCR; TCRdb holds only in-frame clones, not every one. The repertoire holds under 65,000 clones, with around 87% as singletons. Sequenced: peripheral blood. Every receptor here comes from a woman aged 55-70 years with COVID-19, enrolled during active disease. CDR3s include the opening cysteine and the closing phenylalanine or tryptophan. A D gene is named only where the DNA matches it firmly. Where a row states a size, it is once, few, many or the class of an expanded clone; other rows omit it.

TRBJ1-5,.,.,TRBV18,14,CASSPLRGVEPQHF,TGTGCCAGCTCACCACTCAGGGGTGTAGAGCCCCAGCATTTT
TRBJ2-7,.,TRBD2,TRBV9,15,CASSVGLAGAKEQYF,TGTGCCAGCAGCGTAGGTCTAGCGGGAGCGAAAGAGCAGTACTTC
TRBJ2-1,.,TRBD2,TRBV10-3,13,CAIRRESYNEQFF,TGTGCCATCAGGCGGGAGTCCTACAATGAGCAGTTCTTC
TRBJ1-6,.,.,TRBV2,16,CASSGSMAGYNSPLHF,TGTGCCAGCAGTGGTAGTATGGCGGGGTATAATTCACCCCTCCACTTT
TRBJ2-3,.,TRBD2,TRBV28,16,CASSTPTSANTDTQYF,TGTGCCAGCAGTACGCCGACTAGCGCTAACACAGATACGCAGTATTTT
TRBJ1-5,.,.,TRBV30,15,CAWSGGVGGRQPQHF,TGTGCCTGGAGCGGCGGGGTAGGAGGCAGGCAGCCCCAGCATTTT
TRBJ2-4,.,.,TRBV6-5,11,CASSDAGVRYF,TGTGCCAGCAGCGACGCAGGCGTCCGGTACTTC
TRBJ2-2,.,.,TRBV14,15,CASSQLRDWAGELFF,TGTGCCAGCAGCCAATTGCGGGACTGGGCCGGGGAGCTGTTTTTT
TRBJ2-7,.,.,TRBV5-6,14,CASSFNGDSYEQYF,TGTGCCAGCAGCTTTAATGGAGACTCCTACGAGCAGTACTTC
TRBJ1-5,.,TRBD1,TRBV6-1,15,CASSEEEGAGQPQHF,TGTGCCAGCAGTGAAGAGGAGGGGGCTGGTCAGCCCCAGCATTTT
TRBJ2-7,.,TRBD1,TRBV15,15,CATSRELTGTYEQYF,TGTGCCACCAGCAGAGAACTGACAGGGACCTACGAGCAGTACTTC
TRBJ1-5,.,TRBD1,TRBV7-8,16,CASSSLDRGRHQPQHF,TGTGCCAGCAGCTCTTTGGACAGGGGAAGGCATCAGCCCCAGCATTTT
TRBJ2-7,.,TRBD2,TRBV10-3,14,CAISSSSGSYEQYF,TGTGCCATCAGTTCCTCTAGCGGGAGCTACGAGCAGTACTTC
TRBJ1-2,.,.,TRBV6-5,14,CASTQRGGPAGYTF,TGTGCCAGCACCCAAAGGGGGGGGCCGGCAGGCTACACCTTC
TRBJ1-4,few,.,TRBV4-1,12,CASSLAGEKLFF,TGCGCCAGCAGCCTAGCGGGGGAAAAACTGTTTTTT
TRBJ2-7,.,TRBD2,TRBV5-5,14,CASSLVGRSYEQYF,TGTGCCAGCAGCTTGGTCGGGAGGTCCTACGAGCAGTACTTC